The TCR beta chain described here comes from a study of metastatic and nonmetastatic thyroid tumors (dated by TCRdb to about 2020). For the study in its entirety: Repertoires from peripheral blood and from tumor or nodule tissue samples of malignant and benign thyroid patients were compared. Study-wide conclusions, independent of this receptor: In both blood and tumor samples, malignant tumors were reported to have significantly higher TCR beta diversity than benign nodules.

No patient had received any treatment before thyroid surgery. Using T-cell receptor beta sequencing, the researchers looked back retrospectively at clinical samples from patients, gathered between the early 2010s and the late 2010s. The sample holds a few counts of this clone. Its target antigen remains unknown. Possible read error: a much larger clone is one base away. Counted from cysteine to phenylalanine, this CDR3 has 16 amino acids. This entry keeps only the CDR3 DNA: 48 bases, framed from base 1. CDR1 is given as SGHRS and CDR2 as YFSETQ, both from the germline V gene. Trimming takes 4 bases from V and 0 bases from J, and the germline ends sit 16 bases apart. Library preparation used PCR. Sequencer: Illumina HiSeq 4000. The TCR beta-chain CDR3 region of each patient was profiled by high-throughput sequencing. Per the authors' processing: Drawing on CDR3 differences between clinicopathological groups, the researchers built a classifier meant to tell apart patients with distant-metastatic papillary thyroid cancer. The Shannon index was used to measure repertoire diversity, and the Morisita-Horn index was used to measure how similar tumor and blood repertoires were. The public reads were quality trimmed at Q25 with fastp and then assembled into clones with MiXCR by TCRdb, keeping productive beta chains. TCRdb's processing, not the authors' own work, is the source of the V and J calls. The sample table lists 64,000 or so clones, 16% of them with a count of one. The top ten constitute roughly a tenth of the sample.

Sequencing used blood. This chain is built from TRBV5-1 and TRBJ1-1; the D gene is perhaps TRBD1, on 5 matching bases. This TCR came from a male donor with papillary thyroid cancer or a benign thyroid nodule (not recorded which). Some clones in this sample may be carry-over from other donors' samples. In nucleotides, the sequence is TGCGCCAGCAGCGGGAAACAGGTAACCTTGAACACTGAAGCTTTCTTT. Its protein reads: CASSGKQVTLNTEAFF.